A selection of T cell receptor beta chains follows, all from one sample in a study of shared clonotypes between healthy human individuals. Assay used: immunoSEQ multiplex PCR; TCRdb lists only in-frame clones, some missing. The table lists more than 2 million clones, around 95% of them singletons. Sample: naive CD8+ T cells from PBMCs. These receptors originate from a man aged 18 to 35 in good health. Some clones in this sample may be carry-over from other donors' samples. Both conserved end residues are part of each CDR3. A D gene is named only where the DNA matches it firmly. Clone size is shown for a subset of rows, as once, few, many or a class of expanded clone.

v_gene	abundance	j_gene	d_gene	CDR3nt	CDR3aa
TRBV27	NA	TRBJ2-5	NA	TGTGCCAGCAGTTTCGGTACGGAGCCGGGGGAGACCCAGTACTTC	CASSFGTEPGETQYF
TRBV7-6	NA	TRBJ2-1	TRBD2	TGTGCCAGCAGCTTGTCGTTTGGCGGGAGAGGGCACGGGGAAAACAATGAGCAGTTCTTC	CASSLSFGGRGHGENNEQFF
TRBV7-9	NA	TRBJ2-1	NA	TGTGCCAGCAGCCATAATGAGCAGTTCTTC	CASSHNEQFF
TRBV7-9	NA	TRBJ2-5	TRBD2	TGTGCCAGCAGTCAGAAACTAGCGGGATTAGAGACCCAGTACTTC	CASSQKLAGLETQYF
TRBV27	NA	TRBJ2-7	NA	TGTGCCAGCAGCTCTGGGCCCGGAGGGCTCGAGCAGTACTTC	CASSSGPGGLEQYF
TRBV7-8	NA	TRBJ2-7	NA	TGTGCCAGCAGCTTAGGGGGATGGGTGAATTACGAGCAGTACTTC	CASSLGGWVNYEQYF
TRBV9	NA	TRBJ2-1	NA	TGTGCCAGCAGCCGGACCGGCTACAGCTCCTACAATGAGCAGTTCTTC	CASSRTGYSSYNEQFF
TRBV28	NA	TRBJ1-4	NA	TGTGCCAGCAGTCATTATAAGGGCCCAGTTGAAAAACTGTTTTTT	CASSHYKGPVEKLFF
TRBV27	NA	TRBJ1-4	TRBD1	TGTGCCAGCAGTCCTCTAACAGGGGGGCGTGAAAAACTGTTTTTT	CASSPLTGGREKLFF
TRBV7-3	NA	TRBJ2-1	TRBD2	TGTGCCAGCAGCCAAGGGACTAGCGTTATAGATGAGCAGTTCTTC	CASSQGTSVIDEQFF
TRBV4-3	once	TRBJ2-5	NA	TGCGCCAGCAGCCAAGATTACGACTCCGAGACCCAGTACTTC	CASSQDYDSETQYF
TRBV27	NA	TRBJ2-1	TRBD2	TGTGCCAGCAGTTCGATAGCGGGAGGCTACTACAATGAGCAGTTCTTC	CASSSIAGGYYNEQFF
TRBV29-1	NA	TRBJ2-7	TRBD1	TGCAGCGTCTTGGGACAGGGCACCTACGAGCAGTACTTC	CSVLGQGTYEQYF
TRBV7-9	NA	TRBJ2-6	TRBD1	TGTGCCAGCAGCTGGACCCGGGACAGGGCCACCTCTGGGGCCAACGTCCTGACTTTC	CASSWTRDRATSGANVLTF
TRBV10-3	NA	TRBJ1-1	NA	TGTGCCACCACTGATTTAATGAACACTGAAGCTTTCTTT	CATTDLMNTEAFF
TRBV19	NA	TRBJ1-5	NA	TGTGCCAGTACCCCGGGAAACCAGCCCCAGCATTTT	CASTPGNQPQHF
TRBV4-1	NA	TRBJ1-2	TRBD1	TGCGCCAGCAGCCGGGACAGGGGGGCTAACTATGGCTACACCTTC	CASSRDRGANYGYTF
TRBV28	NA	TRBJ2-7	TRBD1	TGTGCCAGCAGTCCTACAGGGGCTTCCTACGAGCAGTACTTC	CASSPTGASYEQYF
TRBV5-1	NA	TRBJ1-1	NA	TGCGCCAGCAGCGATCTGGGAGGTGGCACTGAAGCTTTCTTT	CASSDLGGGTEAFF
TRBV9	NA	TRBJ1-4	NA	TGTGCCAGCAGCCCCCTTGGAGGGGCGGGTGAAAAACTGTTTTTT	CASSPLGGAGEKLFF
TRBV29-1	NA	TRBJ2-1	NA	TGCAGCGTTGAAAGGACTAATGAGCAGTTCTTC	CSVERTNEQFF
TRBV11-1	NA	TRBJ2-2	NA	TGTGCCAGCAGCTTTTCGACAGCGAACACCGGGGAGCTGTTTTTT	CASSFSTANTGELFF
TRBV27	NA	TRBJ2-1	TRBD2	TGTGCCAGCAGTTTCCCCCTCCCTAGCGGGAGATACAATGAGCAGTTCTTC	CASSFPLPSGRYNEQFF
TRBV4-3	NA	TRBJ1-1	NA	TGCGCCAGCATGGGTGGGGGGACCACTGAAGCTTTCTTT	CASMGGGTTEAFF
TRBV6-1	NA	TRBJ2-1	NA	TGTGCCAGCAGTGAAGCGCTTCCAGGTTCCCTTCCCTACAATGAGCAGTTCTTC	CASSEALPGSLPYNEQFF